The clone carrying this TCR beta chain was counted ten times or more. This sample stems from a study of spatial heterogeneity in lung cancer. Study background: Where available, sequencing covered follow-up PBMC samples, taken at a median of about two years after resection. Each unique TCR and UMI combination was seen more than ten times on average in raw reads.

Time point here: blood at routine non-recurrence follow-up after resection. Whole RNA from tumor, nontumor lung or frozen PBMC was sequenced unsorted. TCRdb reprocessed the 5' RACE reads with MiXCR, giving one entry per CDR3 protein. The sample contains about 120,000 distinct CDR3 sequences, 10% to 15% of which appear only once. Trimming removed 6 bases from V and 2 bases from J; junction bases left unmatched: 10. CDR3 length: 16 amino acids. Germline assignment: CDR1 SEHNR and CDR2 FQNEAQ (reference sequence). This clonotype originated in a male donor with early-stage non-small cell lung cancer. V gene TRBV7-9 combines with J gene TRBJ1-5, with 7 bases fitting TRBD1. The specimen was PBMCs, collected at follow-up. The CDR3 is CASSHRGGVGNQPQHF. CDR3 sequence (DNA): TGTGCCAGCAGTCACAGGGGAGGTGTTGGCAATCAGCCCCAGCATTTT.